A selection of T cell receptor beta chains follows, all from one sample in a study of blood T cell repertoires in COVID-19. Here immunoSEQ multiplex PCR was the method, and the copy in TCRdb shows in-frame clones only, minus some. The profile covers 250,000 to 300,000 clones, with about 86% appearing a single time and 3.5% to 5% taken by the ten largest. Source material: PBMCs or T cells enriched from blood (not recorded which). The receptor set was obtained from a man younger than 45 with acute COVID-19. The CDR3 runs from the conserved cysteine through the conserved F or W. Fields, in order: V gene, CDR3 protein.

TRBV11-2 CASSPTPASVNTEAFF
TRBV18 CASSPRAGNSYNEQFF
TRBV5-4 CASSDGQARYGYTF
TRBV12-3/TRBV12-4 CASSFQVNQPQHF
TRBV19 CASRGGKGTNTEAFF
TRBV19 CASSMGSGSTDTQYF
TRBV10-2 CASSVGRGLANYGYTF
TRBV6-5 CASSRQESSGNTIYF
TRBV7-9 CASRRGQGVNTEAFF
TRBV11-3 CASSWTRTGGYTEAFF
TRBV5-1 CASSLDRGSEQFF
TRBV6-2/TRBV6-3 CASSFRAGVTEAFF
TRBV6-5 CASSYLGGSGYTF
TRBV19 CASSILPSTGANTEAFF
TRBV15 CATQDTGGRNQPQHF
TRBV7-3 CASSTRTSGRFTNEQFF